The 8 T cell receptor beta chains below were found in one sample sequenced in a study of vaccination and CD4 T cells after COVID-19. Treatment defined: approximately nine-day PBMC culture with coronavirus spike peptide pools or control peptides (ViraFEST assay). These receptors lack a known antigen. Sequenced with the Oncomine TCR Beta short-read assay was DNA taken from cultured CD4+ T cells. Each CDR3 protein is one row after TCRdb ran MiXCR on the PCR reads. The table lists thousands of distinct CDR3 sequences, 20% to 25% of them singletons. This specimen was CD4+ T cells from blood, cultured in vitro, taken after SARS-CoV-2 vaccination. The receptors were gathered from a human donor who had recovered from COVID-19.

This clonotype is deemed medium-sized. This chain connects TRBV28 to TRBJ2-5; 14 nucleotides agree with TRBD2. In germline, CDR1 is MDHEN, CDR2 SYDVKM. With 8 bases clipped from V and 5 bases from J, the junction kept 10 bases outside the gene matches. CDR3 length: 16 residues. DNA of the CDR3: TGTGCCAGCCGGCGGGGACTAGCGGGAGTACGGGAGACCCAGTACTTC. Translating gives CASRRGLAGVRETQYF.

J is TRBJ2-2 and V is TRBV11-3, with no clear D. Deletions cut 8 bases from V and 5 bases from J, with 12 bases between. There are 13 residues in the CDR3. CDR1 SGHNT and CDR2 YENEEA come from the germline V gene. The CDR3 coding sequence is TGTGCCAGCCGTCAGACCCGGACCGGGGAGCTGTTTTTT. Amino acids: CASRQTRTGELFF.

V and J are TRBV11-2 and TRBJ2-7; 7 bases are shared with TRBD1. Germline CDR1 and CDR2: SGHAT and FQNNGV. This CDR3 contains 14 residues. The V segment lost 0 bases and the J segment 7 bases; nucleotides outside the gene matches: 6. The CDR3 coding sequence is TGTGCCAGCAGCTTAGACAGGGGCAGGGGGGAGCAGTACTTC. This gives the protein CASSLDRGRGEQYF.

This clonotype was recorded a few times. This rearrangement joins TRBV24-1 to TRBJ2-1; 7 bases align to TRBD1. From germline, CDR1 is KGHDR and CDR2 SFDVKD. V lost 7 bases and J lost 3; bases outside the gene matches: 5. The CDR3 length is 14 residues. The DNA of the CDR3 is TGTGCCACCAGGGGACAGAGAGACTACAATGAGCAGTTCTTC. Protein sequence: CATRGQRDYNEQFF.

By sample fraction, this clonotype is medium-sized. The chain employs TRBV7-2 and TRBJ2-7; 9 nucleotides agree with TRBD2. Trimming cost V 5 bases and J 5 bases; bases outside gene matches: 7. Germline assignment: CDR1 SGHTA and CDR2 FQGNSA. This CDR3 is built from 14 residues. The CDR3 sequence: CASSRQRLADEQYF. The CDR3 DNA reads TGTGCCAGCAGCCGCCAGCGACTAGCGGACGAGCAGTACTTC. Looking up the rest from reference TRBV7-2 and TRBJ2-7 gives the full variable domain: GAGVSQSPSNKVTEKGKDVELRCDPISGHTALYWYRQSLGQGLEFLIYFQGNSAPDKSGLPSDRFSAERTGGSVSTLTIQRTQQEDSAVYLCASSRQRLADEQYFGPGTRLTVT.

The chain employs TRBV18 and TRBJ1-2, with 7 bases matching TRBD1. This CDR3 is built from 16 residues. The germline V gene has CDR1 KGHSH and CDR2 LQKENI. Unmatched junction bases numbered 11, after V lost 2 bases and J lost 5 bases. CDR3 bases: TGTGCCAGCTCACCAGACAGGGACATTAACCCTTATGGCTACACCTTC. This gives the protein CASSPDRDINPYGYTF. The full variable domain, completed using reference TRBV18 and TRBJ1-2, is NAGVMQNPRHLVRRRGQEARLRCSPMKGHSHVYWYRQLPEEGLKFMVYLQKENIIDESGMPKERFSAEFPKEGPSILRIQQVVRGDSAAYFCASSPDRDINPYGYTFGSGTRLTVV.

In DNA form, the CDR3 reads TGTGCCAGCAGTCTGGGGGGGGTGCCCTCCTACGAGCAGTACTTC. Translated, it gives CASSLGGVPSYEQYF. The chain links TRBV7-9 to TRBJ2-7; 7 positions agree with TRBD2. With V trimmed by 6 bases and J by 0 bases, 8 bases remained unmatched. The CDR3 runs to 15 residues. Germline lookup yields CDR1 SEHNR and CDR2 FQNEAQ (reference sequence).

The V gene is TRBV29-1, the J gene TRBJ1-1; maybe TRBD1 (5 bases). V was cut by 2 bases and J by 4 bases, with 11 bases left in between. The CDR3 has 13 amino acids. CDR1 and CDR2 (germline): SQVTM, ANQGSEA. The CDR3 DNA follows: TGCAGCGTTGAACAGGGTGGAGGCACTGAAGCTTTCTTT. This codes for CSVEQGGGTEAFF. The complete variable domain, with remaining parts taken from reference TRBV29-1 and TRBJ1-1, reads SAVISQKPSRDICQRGTSLTIQCQVDSQVTMMFWYRQQPGQSLTLIATANQGSEATYESGFVIDKFPISRPNLTFSTLTVSNMSPEDSSIYLCSVEQGGGTEAFFGQGTRLTVV.